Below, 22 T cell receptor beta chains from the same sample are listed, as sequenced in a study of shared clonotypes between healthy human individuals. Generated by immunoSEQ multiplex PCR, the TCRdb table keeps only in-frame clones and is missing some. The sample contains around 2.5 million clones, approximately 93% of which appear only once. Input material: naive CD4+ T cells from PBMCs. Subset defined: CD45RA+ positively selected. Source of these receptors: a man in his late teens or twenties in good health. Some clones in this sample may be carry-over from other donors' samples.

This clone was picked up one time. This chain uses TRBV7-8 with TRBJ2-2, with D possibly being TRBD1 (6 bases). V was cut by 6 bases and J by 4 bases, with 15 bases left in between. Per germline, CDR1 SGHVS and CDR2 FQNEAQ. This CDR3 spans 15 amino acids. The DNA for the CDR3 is TGTGCCAGCAGGGAGAACAGGGCGACCACCGGGGAGCTGTTTTTT. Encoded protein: CASRENRATTGELFF.

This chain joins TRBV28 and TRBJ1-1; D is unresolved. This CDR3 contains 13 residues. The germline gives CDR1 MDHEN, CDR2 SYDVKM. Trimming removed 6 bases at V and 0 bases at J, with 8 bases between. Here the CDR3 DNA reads TGTGCCAGCAGCTACTCCATGAACACTGAAGCTTTCTTT. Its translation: CASSYSMNTEAFF.

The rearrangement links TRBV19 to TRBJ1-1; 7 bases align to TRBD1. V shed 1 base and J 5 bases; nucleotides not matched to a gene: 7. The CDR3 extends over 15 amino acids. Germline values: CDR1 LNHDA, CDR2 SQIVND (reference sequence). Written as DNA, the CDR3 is TGTGCCAGTAGTATAGCGGCCCAGGGGGTGACTGAAGCTTTCTTT. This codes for CASSIAAQGVTEAFF.

The DNA of the CDR3 is TGTGCCAGCAGCTTAGGAAGACAGGGGGCACGGGGAGATACGCAGTATTTT. It translates to CASSLGRQGARGDTQYF. The chain links TRBV7-6 to TRBJ2-3, with 10 bases matching TRBD1. V dropped 1 base and J dropped 5; count of bases not matched to a gene: 9. The CDR3 consists of 17 residues. Per the germline V gene, CDR1 is SGHVS and CDR2 is FNYEAQ.

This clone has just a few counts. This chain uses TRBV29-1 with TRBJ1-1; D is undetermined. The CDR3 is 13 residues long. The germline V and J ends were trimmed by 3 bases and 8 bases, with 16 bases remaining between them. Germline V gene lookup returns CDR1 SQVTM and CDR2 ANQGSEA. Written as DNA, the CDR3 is TGCAGCGTTGATAGGATTTCCGATTCCGAAGCTTTCTTT. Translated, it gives CSVDRISDSEAFF.

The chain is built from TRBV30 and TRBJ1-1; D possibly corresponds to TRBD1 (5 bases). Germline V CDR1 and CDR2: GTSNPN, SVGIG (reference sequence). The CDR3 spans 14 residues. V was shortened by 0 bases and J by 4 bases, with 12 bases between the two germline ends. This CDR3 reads CAWSVSGVGTEAFF. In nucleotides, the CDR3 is TGTGCCTGGAGTGTCTCGGGGGTTGGCACTGAAGCTTTCTTT.

Here the CDR3 DNA reads TGTGCCAGCAGTCGGAGCGTGGGCGGGTACTACGAGCAGTACTTC. Amino acids: CASSRSVGGYYEQYF. The V and J genes are TRBV11-2 and TRBJ2-7; D might be TRBD2 (5 bases). V dropped 6 bases and J dropped 3 bases, with 18 bases sitting between them. Germline V gives CDR1 SGHAT, CDR2 FQNNGV. This CDR3 comprises 15 residues.

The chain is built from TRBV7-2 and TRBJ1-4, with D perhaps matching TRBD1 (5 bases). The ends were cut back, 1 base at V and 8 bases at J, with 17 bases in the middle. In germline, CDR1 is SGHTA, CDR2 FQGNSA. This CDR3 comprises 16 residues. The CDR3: CASSLGGAGGFEKLFF. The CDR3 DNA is TGTGCCAGCAGCTTAGGTGGGGCAGGCGGGTTCGAAAAACTGTTTTTT.

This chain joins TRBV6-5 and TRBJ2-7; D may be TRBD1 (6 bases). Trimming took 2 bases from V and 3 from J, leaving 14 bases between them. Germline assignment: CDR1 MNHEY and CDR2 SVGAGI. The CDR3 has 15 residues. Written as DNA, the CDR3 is TGTGCCAGCAGTTACCCTGTACAGGGTTACTACGAGCAGTACTTC. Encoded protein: CASSYPVQGYYEQYF.

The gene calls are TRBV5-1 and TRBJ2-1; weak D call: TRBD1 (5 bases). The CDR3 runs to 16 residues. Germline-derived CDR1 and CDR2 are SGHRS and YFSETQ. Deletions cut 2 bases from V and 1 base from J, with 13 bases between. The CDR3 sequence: CASSFRPDSSYNEQFF. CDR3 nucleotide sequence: TGCGCCAGCAGCTTTCGCCCCGACAGTTCCTACAATGAGCAGTTCTTC.

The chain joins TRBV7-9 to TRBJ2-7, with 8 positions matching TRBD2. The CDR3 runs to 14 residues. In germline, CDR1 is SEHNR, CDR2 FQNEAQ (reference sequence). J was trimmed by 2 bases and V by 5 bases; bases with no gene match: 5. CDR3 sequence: CASSPGGGAYEQYF. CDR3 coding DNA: TGTGCCAGCAGCCCCGGGGGGGGTGCCTACGAGCAGTACTTC.

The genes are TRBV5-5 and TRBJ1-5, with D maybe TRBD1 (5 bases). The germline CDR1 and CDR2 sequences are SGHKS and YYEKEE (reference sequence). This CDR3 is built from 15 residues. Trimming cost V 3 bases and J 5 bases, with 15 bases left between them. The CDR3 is CASSSEGTPYQPQHF. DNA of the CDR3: TGTGCCAGCAGCTCGGAGGGGACCCCCTATCAGCCCCAGCATTTT.

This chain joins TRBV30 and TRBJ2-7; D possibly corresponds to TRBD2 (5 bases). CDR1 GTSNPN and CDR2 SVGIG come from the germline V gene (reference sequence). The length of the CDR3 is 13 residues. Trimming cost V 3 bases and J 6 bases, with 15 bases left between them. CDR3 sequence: CAWSLQTGSEQYF. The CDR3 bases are TGTGCCTGGAGCCTACAAACGGGGTCCGAGCAGTACTTC.

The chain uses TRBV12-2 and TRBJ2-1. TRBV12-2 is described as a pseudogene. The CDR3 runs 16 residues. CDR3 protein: CASRLSPLKTVNEQFF. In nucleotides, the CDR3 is TGTGCAAGTCGCTTAAGTCCCCTTAAGACGGTCAATGAGCAGTTCTTC.

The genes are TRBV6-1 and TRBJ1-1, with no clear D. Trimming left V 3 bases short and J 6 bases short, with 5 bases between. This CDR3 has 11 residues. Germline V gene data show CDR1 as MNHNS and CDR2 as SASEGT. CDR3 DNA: TGTGCCAGCAGTGACGGCTCTGAAGCTTTCTTT. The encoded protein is CASSDGSEAFF.

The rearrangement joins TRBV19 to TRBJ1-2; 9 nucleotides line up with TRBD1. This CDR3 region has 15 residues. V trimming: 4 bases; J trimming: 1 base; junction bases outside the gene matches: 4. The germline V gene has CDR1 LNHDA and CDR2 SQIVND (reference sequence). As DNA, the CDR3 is TGTGCCAGTAGTACCCGGGACAGGGTTAACTATGGCTACACCTTC. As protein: CASSTRDRVNYGYTF.

In nucleotides, the CDR3 is TGCGCCAGCAGCCAACATTCAGGGACTAGCGGTCTGATCACAGATACGCAGTATTTT. Protein sequence: CASSQHSGTSGLITDTQYF. The rearrangement links TRBV5-1 to TRBJ2-3; TRBD2 agrees at 11 bases. Trimming at V came to 4 bases and at J to 2 bases, leaving 15 bases not matched to a gene. This CDR3 comprises 19 residues. Germline CDR1 reads SGHRS; CDR2 reads YFSETQ.

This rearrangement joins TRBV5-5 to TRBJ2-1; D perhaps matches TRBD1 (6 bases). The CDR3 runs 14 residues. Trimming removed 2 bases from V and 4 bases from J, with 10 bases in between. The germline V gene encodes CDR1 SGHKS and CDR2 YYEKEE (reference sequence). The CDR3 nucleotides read TGTGCCAGCAGCTTTCCAGGGGCGTACAATGAGCAGTTCTTC. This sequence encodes CASSFPGAYNEQFF.

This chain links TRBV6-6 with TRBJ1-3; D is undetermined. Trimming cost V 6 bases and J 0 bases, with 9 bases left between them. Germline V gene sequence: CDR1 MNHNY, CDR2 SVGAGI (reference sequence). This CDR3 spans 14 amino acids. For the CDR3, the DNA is TGTGCCAGCAGGCCCACTTTCTCTGGAAACACCATATATTTT. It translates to CASRPTFSGNTIYF.

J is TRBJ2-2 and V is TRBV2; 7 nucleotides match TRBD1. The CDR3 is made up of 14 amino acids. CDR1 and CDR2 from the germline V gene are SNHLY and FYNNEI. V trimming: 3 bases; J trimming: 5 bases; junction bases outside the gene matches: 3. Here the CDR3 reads CASSERGRTGELFF. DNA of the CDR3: TGTGCCAGCAGTGAGAGGGGGCGGACCGGGGAGCTGTTTTTT.

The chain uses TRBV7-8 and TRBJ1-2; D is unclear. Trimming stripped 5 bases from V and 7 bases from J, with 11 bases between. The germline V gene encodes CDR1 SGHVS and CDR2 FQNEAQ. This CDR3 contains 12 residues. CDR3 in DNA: TGTGCCAGCAGCCCTAGGGTTTTTGGCTACACCTTC. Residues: CASSPRVFGYTF.

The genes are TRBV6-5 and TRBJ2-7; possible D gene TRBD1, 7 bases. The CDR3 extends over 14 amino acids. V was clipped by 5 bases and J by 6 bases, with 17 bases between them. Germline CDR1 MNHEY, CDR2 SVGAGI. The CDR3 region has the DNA TGTGCCAGCAGTCCCCCAGGGGGGCGCCGCGAGCAGTACTTC. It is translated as CASSPPGGRREQYF.